A single sample gave rise to the 25 T cell receptor beta chains below, sequenced in a study of T cell changes during pregnancy in multiple sclerosis. Data came from immunoSEQ multiplex PCR; TCRdb stores just in-frame clones and leaves some out. The data hold about 23,000 clones, with 86% observed a single time. Sequenced material: CD4+ T cells from peripheral blood mononuclear cells, taken in the first trimester of pregnancy. The receptors here all came from a female donor in good health, enrolled as a control in a pregnancy study.

This chain connects TRBV9 to TRBJ1-5, with TRBD1 identical over 7 bases. The V gene end was trimmed by 3 bases and the J gene end by 5 bases; junction bases not matched to a gene: 8. The V gene's germline CDR1 is SGDLS and CDR2 YYNGEE. The CDR3 length is 15 residues. The CDR3 DNA is TGTGCCAGCAGCGGAGGGGGCGCTTGGGATCAGCCCCAGCATTTT. Its translation: CASSGGGAWDQPQHF.

V and J are TRBV4-2 and TRBJ2-2; TRBD1 agrees at 7 bases. The CDR3 is made up of 18 amino acids. The trim removed 2 bases at V and 2 bases at J, leaving 11 bases unmatched. CDR1 LGHNA and CDR2 YNFKEQ come from the germline V gene. The CDR3 nucleotides are TGTGCCAGCAGCCAACTCCGACTATCAGGGGGAAACACCGGGGAGCTGTTTTTT. Its translation is CASSQLRLSGGNTGELFF.

The chain employs TRBV19 and TRBJ2-3; a weak D match, TRBD1 (5 bases). Trimming pared 5 bases from V and 0 bases from J, leaving 15 bases between. Per germline, CDR1 LNHDA and CDR2 SQIVND (reference sequence). CDR3 size: 16 residues. CDR3 sequence: CASSLGRVSSTDTQYF. The CDR3 DNA is TGTGCCAGTAGTTTGGGCAGGGTTTCTAGCACAGATACGCAGTATTTT.

The J gene is TRBJ1-2, the V gene TRBV13; TRBD1 is a possible D gene (5 bases). Trimming stripped 0 bases from V and 0 bases from J, with 11 bases between. The CDR3 spans 16 residues. Per the germline V gene, CDR1 is PRHDT and CDR2 is FYEKMQ (reference sequence). In nucleotides, the CDR3 is TGTGCCAGCAGCTTAGGCGCAGGGTATACTAACTATGGCTACACCTTC. Translated, it gives CASSLGAGYTNYGYTF.

The chain links TRBV7-6 to TRBJ1-1; tentatively, D is TRBD1 (5 bases). The V gene's germline CDR1 is SGHVS and CDR2 FNYEAQ. The CDR3 contains 13 residues. Trimming took 1 base from V and 2 from J, leaving 5 bases between them. The CDR3 coding sequence is TGTGCCAGCAGCTTAGGGACAAACACTGAAGCTTTCTTT. Its protein is CASSLGTNTEAFF. Together with reference TRBV7-6 and TRBJ1-1, the CDR3 gives the full variable domain: GAGVSQSPRYKVTKRGQDVALRCDPISGHVSLYWYRQALGQGPEFLTYFNYEAQQDKSGLPNDRFSAERPEGSISTLTIQRTEQRDSAMYRCASSLGTNTEAFFGQGTRLTVV.

The chain employs TRBV18 and TRBJ2-3; possible D gene TRBD2, 6 bases. Trimming removed 1 base at V and 0 bases at J, with 8 bases between. CDR1 is KGHSH, CDR2 LQKENI, per germline. The CDR3 is made up of 15 amino acids. In nucleotides, the CDR3 is TGTGCCAGCTCACCACTAGCGGATAGCACAGATACGCAGTATTTT. It specifies CASSPLADSTDTQYF.

This rearrangement joins TRBV5-1 to TRBJ2-5; a possible D gene is TRBD1 (6 bases). CDR1 and CDR2 from the germline V gene are SGHRS and YFSETQ. The CDR3 consists of 15 residues. The V and J ends lost 3 bases and 1 base respectively, with 13 bases between them. The CDR3 region is CASSSLQGPQETQYF. In DNA form, the CDR3 reads TGCGCCAGCAGCTCCTTACAGGGCCCCCAAGAGACCCAGTACTTC. Using reference TRBV5-1 and TRBJ2-5 for the parts outside the CDR3, the full variable domain is KAGVTQTPRYLIKTRGQQVTLSCSPISGHRSVSWYQQTPGQGLQFLFEYFSETQRNKGNFPGRFSGRQFSNSRSEMNVSTLELGDSALYLCASSSLQGPQETQYFGPGTRLLVL.

The count of this clone is one. As DNA, the CDR3 is TGTGCCAGCAGGCGAAGACTAGCGGGGGCAGCAGATACGCAGTATTTT. Protein sequence: CASRRRLAGAADTQYF. J is TRBJ2-3 and V is TRBV27, with TRBD2 identical over 12 bases. Trimming removed 6 bases from V and 4 bases from J; junction bases left unmatched: 8. From germline, CDR1 is MNHEY and CDR2 SMNVEV (reference sequence). The CDR3 covers 16 residues.

The V gene is TRBV15, the J gene TRBJ1-1; D is ambiguous. The V and J ends lost 0 bases and 7 bases respectively, with 6 bases between them. CDR1 is LNHNV and CDR2 is YYDKDF in the germline V gene (reference sequence). CDR3 length equals 12 residues. In nucleotides, the CDR3 is TGTGCCACCAGCAGAGATCGGGTTGAAGCTTTCTTT. The encoded protein is CATSRDRVEAFF.

The V and J genes are TRBV10-2 and TRBJ2-2; TRBD2 matches 7 bases. Trimming at V came to 6 bases and at J to 2 bases, leaving 6 bases not matched to a gene. The CDR3 runs 15 residues. Germline V lookup: CDR1 WSHSY, CDR2 SAAADI. CDR3: CASSVSGANTGELFF. The CDR3 DNA sequence: TGCGCCAGCAGCGTGAGCGGGGCTAACACCGGGGAGCTGTTTTTT.

This rearrangement joins TRBV28 to TRBJ1-5, with D possibly matching TRBD1 (5 bases). Looked up from germline, CDR1 is MDHEN and CDR2 is SYDVKM. Deletions cut 6 bases from V and 4 bases from J, with 13 bases between. CDR3 length: 14 amino acids. CDR3 in amino acids: CASRGGGGNQPQHF. The CDR3 nucleotides are TGTGCCAGCAGAGGTGGGGGGGGGAATCAGCCCCAGCATTTT.

V is TRBV6-5 and J is TRBJ2-5; TRBD1 might be the D (5 bases). In germline, CDR1 is MNHEY, CDR2 SVGAGI. The ends were cut back, 5 bases at V and 7 bases at J, with 17 bases in the middle. This CDR3 is built from 14 residues. In DNA, the CDR3 is TGTGCCAGCAGTCAGGGCGTTTCAAAAGGGACCCAGTACTTC. It translates to CASSQGVSKGTQYF.

The chain links TRBV5-6 to TRBJ2-5; 8 nucleotides match TRBD2. Germline CDR1 is SGHDT and CDR2 is YYEEEE. J was trimmed by 4 bases and V by 1 base; bases with no gene match: 3. The CDR3 loop spans 14 amino acids. This CDR3 reads CASSLRLAGETQYF. CDR3 nucleotide sequence: TGTGCCAGCAGCTTGCGGCTAGCGGGAGAGACCCAGTACTTC. Full variable domain (missing parts from reference TRBV5-6 and TRBJ2-5): DAGVTQSPTHLIKTRGQQVTLRCSPKSGHDTVSWYQQALGQGPQFIFQYYEEEERQRGNFPDRFSGHQFPNYSSELNVNALLLGDSALYLCASSLRLAGETQYFGPGTRLLVL.

This rearrangement joins TRBV7-8 to TRBJ1-1; TRBD1 agrees at 9 bases. The CDR3 totals 17 residues. Germline lookup yields CDR1 SGHVS and CDR2 FQNEAQ. V lost 4 bases and J lost 3; bases outside the gene matches: 12. Here the CDR3 reads CASSSVPGQGLDTEAFF. CDR3 nucleotides: TGTGCCAGCAGCTCGGTCCCGGGACAGGGACTGGACACTGAAGCTTTCTTT.

V is TRBV11-1 and J is TRBJ1-4; D may be TRBD1 (6 bases). CDR3 length: 14 residues. Germline lookup yields CDR1 SGHAT and CDR2 FQDESV (reference sequence). Trimming stripped 5 bases from V and 3 bases from J, with 10 bases between. The CDR3 sequence: CASSRTASNEKLFF. The CDR3 DNA is TGTGCCAGCAGCAGGACAGCGTCTAATGAAAAACTGTTTTTT.

The table lists this clone with a count of one. The rearrangement joins TRBV6-5 to TRBJ2-7, with 10 nucleotides matching TRBD1. The CDR3 is 14 residues long. Germline V gives CDR1 MNHEY, CDR2 SVGAGI. Unmatched junction bases numbered 6, after V lost 6 bases and J lost 4 bases. The CDR3 spells CASRPGQGWYEQYF. CDR3 in DNA: TGTGCCAGCAGGCCGGGACAGGGGTGGTACGAGCAGTACTTC.

The chain carries TRBV14 and TRBJ2-3; 8 nucleotides align to TRBD2. The CDR3 length is 14 residues. V lost 1 base, J lost 8 bases, and 5 bases stayed unmatched. The germline V gene encodes CDR1 SGHDN and CDR2 FVKESK. Here the CDR3 DNA reads TGTGCCAGCAGCCAAGCGGGACTAGAGGGTACGCAGTATTTT. This encodes CASSQAGLEGTQYF.

The rearrangement links TRBV28 to TRBJ1-1, with D hard to call. Trimming cost V 7 bases and J 0 bases, with 9 bases left between them. The CDR3 runs to 13 residues. Germline CDR1 MDHEN, CDR2 SYDVKM. The CDR3 sequence: CASTREMNTEAFF. The CDR3 DNA reads TGTGCCAGCACAAGGGAGATGAACACTGAAGCTTTCTTT. The full variable domain, in which reference TRBV28 and TRBJ1-1 provide the parts outside the CDR3, is DVKVTQSSRYLVKRTGEKVFLECVQDMDHENMFWYRQDPGLGLRLIYFSYDVKMKEKGDIPEGYSVSREKKERFSLILESASTNQTSMYLCASTREMNTEAFFGQGTRLTVV.

V is TRBV19 and J is TRBJ2-5; maybe TRBD1 (5 bases). The V end lost 4 bases, the J end lost 0 bases, and 12 bases lay between the germline ends. CDR1 LNHDA and CDR2 SQIVND come from the germline V gene (reference sequence). The CDR3 covers 15 residues. The CDR3 DNA reads as TGTGCCAGTAGTACCAGTGGACACCACCAAGAGACCCAGTACTTC. It yields the protein CASSTSGHHQETQYF.

J is TRBJ2-7 and V is TRBV7-8, with 7 bases matching TRBD1. Germline CDR1 reads SGHVS; CDR2 reads FQNEAQ. Trimming cost V 5 bases and J 1 base; bases outside gene matches: 5. The CDR3 has 14 residues. The CDR3 sequence is CASSRTTGSYEQYF. CDR3 DNA sequence: TGTGCCAGCAGCCGCACGACAGGGTCCTACGAGCAGTACTTC.

V gene TRBV12-5 combines with J gene TRBJ2-5, with 8 nucleotides matching TRBD1. Trimming at V came to 6 bases and at J to 3 bases, leaving 6 bases not matched to a gene. The CDR3 is made up of 14 amino acids. Per germline, CDR1 LGHNT and CDR2 FRNRAP. The chain's CDR3 is CASGLGQGKETQYF. CDR3 bases: TGTGCTAGTGGCCTCGGACAGGGTAAAGAGACCCAGTACTTC.

This chain connects TRBV5-1 to TRBJ2-5; 11 bases fit TRBD2. The CDR3 loop spans 16 amino acids. CDR1 and CDR2 from the germline V gene are SGHRS and YFSETQ. The trim removed 5 bases at V and 3 bases at J, leaving 9 bases unmatched. CDR3 amino acids: CASSPFLAGGEETQYF. The CDR3, as DNA: TGCGCCAGCAGTCCTTTTCTAGCGGGAGGTGAAGAGACCCAGTACTTC. Drawing the rest from reference TRBV5-1 and TRBJ2-5, the complete variable domain is KAGVTQTPRYLIKTRGQQVTLSCSPISGHRSVSWYQQTPGQGLQFLFEYFSETQRNKGNFPGRFSGRQFSNSRSEMNVSTLELGDSALYLCASSPFLAGGEETQYFGPGTRLLVL.

J is TRBJ2-7 and V is TRBV7-3; 8 nucleotides line up with TRBD1. Trimming removed 5 bases from V and 0 bases from J; junction bases left unmatched: 3. The CDR3 length is 14 residues. In germline, CDR1 is SGHTA, CDR2 FQGTGA. CDR3 sequence reads: CASSAQGASYEQYF. DNA of the CDR3: TGTGCCAGCAGCGCCCAGGGGGCCTCCTACGAGCAGTACTTC. The variable domain in full, completed from reference TRBV7-3 and TRBJ2-7, reads GAGVSQTPSNKVTEKGKYVELRCDPISGHTALYWYRQSLGQGPEFLIYFQGTGAADDSGLPNDRFFAVRPEGSVSTLKIQRTERGDSAVYLCASSAQGASYEQYFGPGTRLTVT.

The genes are TRBV12-5 and TRBJ1-1, with 9 bases aligning to TRBD1. The CDR3 has 15 residues. V lost 4 bases and J lost 3; bases outside the gene matches: 6. Looked up from germline, CDR1 is LGHNT and CDR2 is FRNRAP. The CDR3 DNA sequence: TGTGCTAGTGGTTGGTTGACAGGGGGAGACACTGAAGCTTTCTTT. It is translated as CASGWLTGGDTEAFF. Variable domain in full (rest from reference TRBV12-5 and TRBJ1-1): DARVTQTPRHKVTEMGQEVTMRCQPILGHNTVFWYRQTMMQGLELLAYFRNRAPLDDSGMPKDRFSAEMPDATLATLKIQPSEPRDSAVYFCASGWLTGGDTEAFFGQGTRLTVV.

The chain employs TRBV19 and TRBJ1-6; D ambiguous. This CDR3 is 16 amino acids long. The V gene's germline CDR1 is LNHDA and CDR2 SQIVND (reference sequence). With 8 bases removed from V and 9 bases from J, the gap between germline ends came to 23 bases. In DNA, the CDR3 is TGTGCCAGTCAAAGCCTCCGGGTTTTGAAGAGTTCACCCCTCCACTTT. Its protein is CASQSLRVLKSSPLHF.